These 26 T cell receptor beta chains share one sample of origin, sequenced in a study of response to subunit inactivated influenza vaccine. One entry per CDR3 protein, called by TCRdb with MiXCR from the RT-PCR reads. Among about 520,000 distinct CDR3 sequences, 25% were seen once, and the ten largest hold 1.9%. Material: CD4+ T cells sorted from PBMCs, obtained about 5 days after vaccination. The receptors were sampled from a man aged 45-60 years who received an inactivated influenza vaccine.

Only a few counts were recorded for this clonotype. V usage is TRBV7-2 and J usage is TRBJ2-5; 11 bases map to TRBD1. The CDR3 is made up of 14 amino acids. The V segment lost 5 bases and the J segment 6 bases; nucleotides outside the gene matches: 5. In germline, CDR1 is SGHTA, CDR2 FQGNSA. CDR3 region: CASSPGQGAKTQYF. CDR3 nucleotide sequence: TGTGCCAGCAGCCCTGGACAGGGGGCAAAGACCCAGTACTTC. Full variable domain (remainder filled in from reference TRBV7-2 and TRBJ2-5): GAGVSQSPSNKVTEKGKDVELRCDPISGHTALYWYRQSLGQGLEFLIYFQGNSAPDKSGLPSDRFSAERTGGSVSTLTIQRTQQEDSAVYLCASSPGQGAKTQYFGPGTRLLVL.

The chain uses TRBV11-2 and TRBJ2-7; tentatively, D is TRBD1 or TRBD2 (6 bases each). Between the trimmed V and J ends, which lost 4 bases and 2 bases, there was a span of 18 bases. Looked up from germline, CDR1 is SGHAT and CDR2 is FQNNGV. The CDR3 contains 16 residues. CDR3 nucleotide sequence: TGTGCCAGCAGCTCAATAGCCCGGGGGCGCACCTACGAGCAGTACTTC. Encoded protein: CASSSIARGRTYEQYF.

This clonotype was counted a few times. The chain recombines TRBV10-3 with TRBJ2-7; the match to TRBD2 covers 7 bases. The trim removed 2 bases at V and 0 bases at J, leaving 4 bases unmatched. Germline V lookup: CDR1 ENHRY, CDR2 SYGVKD. This CDR3 region has 15 residues. The CDR3 DNA sequence: TGTGCCATCAGTGAGCCAGCGGGGCCCTCCTACGAGCAGTACTTC. Translating gives CAISEPAGPSYEQYF.

This clonotype was seen only a few times. The J gene is TRBJ2-3, the V gene TRBV6-1; TRBD2 aligns across 8 bases. V gave up 6 bases and J gave up 4 bases; unmatched junction bases: 12. The germline V gene encodes CDR1 MNHNS and CDR2 SASEGT. This CDR3 contains 16 residues. The CDR3 loop is CASSRHIAGQPDTQYF. The CDR3 coding sequence is TGTGCCAGCAGCAGACATATAGCGGGACAACCAGATACGCAGTATTTT.

There are a few counts of this clonotype. J is TRBJ2-1 and V is TRBV5-6; tentatively, D is TRBD2 (5 bases). Germline V gene sequence: CDR1 SGHDT, CDR2 YYEEEE. There are 15 residues in the CDR3. Trimming left V 6 bases short and J 8 bases short, with 21 bases between. The CDR3 region has the DNA TGTGCCAGCACCACCGCCGGGATGGCCCAGGATGAGCAGTTCTTC. Translating gives CASTTAGMAQDEQFF.

The chain links TRBV7-6 to TRBJ2-3, with 8 bases that match TRBD1. This CDR3 comprises 15 residues. Per the germline V gene, CDR1 is SGHVS and CDR2 is FNYEAQ. V dropped 6 bases and J dropped 3; count of bases not matched to a gene: 8. The CDR3 DNA reads as TGTGCCAGCAGTCCCAGGACAGGGAGGACAGATACGCAGTATTTT. This sequence encodes CASSPRTGRTDTQYF. The entire variable domain, with the rest obtained from reference TRBV7-6 and TRBJ2-3, is as follows: GAGVSQSPRYKVTKRGQDVALRCDPISGHVSLYWYRQALGQGPEFLTYFNYEAQQDKSGLPNDRFSAERPEGSISTLTIQRTEQRDSAMYRCASSPRTGRTDTQYFGPGTRLTVL.

In this sample, this clonotype turned up many times. J is TRBJ2-7 and V is TRBV7-2; maybe TRBD2 (5 bases). Germline V lookup: CDR1 SGHTA, CDR2 FQGNSA. CDR3 length equals 13 residues. V lost 5 bases to trimming and J lost 7 bases, with 15 bases between them. CDR3 in amino acids: CASSTRARVEQYF. Here the CDR3 DNA reads TGTGCCAGCAGCACCCGCGCGAGGGTAGAGCAGTACTTC.

This clonotype was counted a few times. V gene TRBV20-1 combines with J gene TRBJ2-3; D is undetermined. The CDR3 is made up of 15 amino acids. Germline V gene lookup returns CDR1 DFQATT and CDR2 SNEGSKA (reference sequence). With 1 base removed from V and 4 bases from J, the gap between germline ends came to 15 bases. CDR3 protein: CSARVAALRSDTQYF. DNA of the CDR3: TGCAGTGCTAGAGTGGCAGCCCTCCGGTCAGATACGCAGTATTTT.

The V gene is TRBV7-9, the J gene TRBJ2-7, with D possibly TRBD2 on 6 matching bases. CDR3 size: 15 residues. The V and J ends lost 5 bases and 4 bases respectively, with 18 bases between them. Germline-derived CDR1 and CDR2 are SEHNR and FQNEAQ (reference sequence). The CDR3 sequence: CASSPGGSRLYEQYF. The CDR3 bases are TGTGCCAGCAGCCCCGGGGGTAGCCGGCTGTACGAGCAGTACTTC.

In nucleotides, the CDR3 is TGTGCCAGCAGTTTAGCCGGGGTAGGGTTCCACGAGCAGTACTTC. Protein: CASSLAGVGFHEQYF. This sequence joins TRBV28 and TRBJ2-7; possibly TRBD2 for D (5 bases). The CDR3 runs 15 residues. Trimming took 2 bases from V and 5 from J, leaving 16 bases between them. The germline gives CDR1 MDHEN, CDR2 SYDVKM.

V usage is TRBV7-2 and J usage is TRBJ1-6; 10 bases fit TRBD1. Germline trimming cut 4 bases from V and 8 bases from J; bases unmatched to any gene: 2. The CDR3 has 14 amino acids. CDR1 is SGHTA, CDR2 FQGNSA, per germline. Here the CDR3 DNA reads TGTGCCAGCAGCTGGGGACAGGGGTATTCACCCCTCCACTTT. It encodes CASSWGQGYSPLHF.

This clonotype occurred a few times. The chain joins TRBV4-3 to TRBJ2-3; no reliable D call. Germline loops: CDR1 LGHNA, CDR2 YSLEER. The CDR3 covers 13 residues. V was cut by 0 bases and J by 5 bases, with 6 bases left in between. CDR3: CASSQDWRDTQYF. The CDR3 DNA is TGCGCCAGCAGCCAAGATTGGAGAGATACGCAGTATTTT.

The J gene is TRBJ1-5, the V gene TRBV5-1; D not certain. Germline CDR1 SGHRS, CDR2 YFSETQ. This CDR3 contains 15 residues. V dropped 5 bases and J dropped 0 bases, with 12 bases sitting between them. CDR3 coding DNA: TGCGCCAGCAGGGAAGGGCTATATAGCAATCAGCCCCAGCATTTT. This gives the protein CASREGLYSNQPQHF.

This clonotype was counted only a few times. The V call is TRBV20-1, the J call TRBJ2-2; possible D gene TRBD1, 5 bases. Between the trimmed V and J ends, which lost 0 bases and 10 bases, there was a span of 24 bases. The germline CDR1 and CDR2 sequences are DFQATT and SNEGSKA (reference sequence). The CDR3 runs 17 residues. The CDR3 loop reads CSARDDLLIGARSELFF. CDR3 coding DNA: TGCAGTGCTAGAGACGACCTCCTTATAGGGGCTCGGTCGGAGCTGTTTTTT.

V and J are TRBV6-5 and TRBJ2-7; D is undetermined. The CDR3 loop spans 14 amino acids. Germline V gene sequence: CDR1 MNHEY, CDR2 SVGAGI. V was shortened by 2 bases and J by 0 bases, with 8 bases between the two germline ends. The CDR3 DNA is TGTGCCAGCAGTTACCGCACCTCCTCCTACGAGCAGTACTTC. Translated: CASSYRTSSYEQYF.

The V and J genes are TRBV5-1 and TRBJ2-7, with TRBD2 identical over 10 bases. Germline-derived CDR1 and CDR2 are SGHRS and YFSETQ. The CDR3 is 16 residues long. The ends lost 1 base at V and 0 bases at J; junction bases unmatched: 4. The CDR3 spells CASSLNSGGTSYEQYF. The CDR3 DNA reads as TGCGCCAGCAGCTTGAATAGCGGGGGGACCTCCTACGAGCAGTACTTC.

This clonotype has only a few counts. The J gene is TRBJ1-1, the V gene TRBV28, with a tentative D call TRBD1 (6 bases). V lost 2 bases, J lost 1 base, and 23 bases lay in between. The germline V gene encodes CDR1 MDHEN and CDR2 SYDVKM. The CDR3 is 19 amino acids. The chain's CDR3 is CASSLTSTGHLIRNTEAFF. The DNA of the CDR3 is TGTGCCAGCAGTTTAACTTCAACAGGGCACCTAATTCGGAACACTGAAGCTTTCTTT.

This clonotype was seen at least ten times. The chain combines TRBV20-1 with TRBJ2-5; possible D gene TRBD2, 5 bases. The V gene's germline CDR1 is DFQATT and CDR2 SNEGSKA (reference sequence). This CDR3 has 10 residues. Trimming left V 6 bases short and J 5 bases short, with 7 bases between. The CDR3 DNA sequence: TGCAGTGCCCAGCGGGAGACCCAGTACTTC. This gives the protein CSAQRETQYF.

The chain couples TRBV9 to TRBJ2-1; the D gene could be TRBD1 or TRBD2 (6 bases each). Trimming shortened V by 0 bases and J by 1 base, and 11 bases separated the two germline ends. The CDR3 sequence is 16 residues long. The germline gives CDR1 SGDLS, CDR2 YYNGEE. CDR3 sequence: CASSVVGGPSYNEQFF. The DNA of the CDR3 is TGTGCCAGCAGCGTAGTGGGGGGCCCTTCCTACAATGAGCAGTTCTTC.

This clonotype was counted a few times. This sequence joins TRBV7-2 and TRBJ2-7; D assignment may be TRBD1 or TRBD2 (5 bases each). Germline CDR1 reads SGHTA; CDR2 reads FQGNSA. This CDR3 spans 15 amino acids. V gave up 1 base and J gave up 4 bases, with 14 bases separating them. Here the CDR3 reads CASSLERGDPYEQYF. The DNA for the CDR3 is TGTGCCAGCAGCTTAGAGAGGGGAGATCCTTACGAGCAGTACTTC.

The chain recombines TRBV3-1 with TRBJ2-7; TRBD1 matches at 8 bases. Germline V gene sequence: CDR1 LGHDT, CDR2 YNNKEL (reference sequence). The CDR3 totals 13 residues. Germline trimming cut 4 bases from V and 6 bases from J; bases unmatched to any gene: 5. Here the CDR3 DNA reads TGTGCCAGCAGCCGACGGACAGGGACCGAGCAGTACTTC. This encodes CASSRRTGTEQYF.

In nucleotides, the CDR3 is TGCAGTGCTAGAGATGTTCTTGGACTAGCGAGATCCTACGAGCAGTACTTC. Protein sequence: CSARDVLGLARSYEQYF. The chain employs TRBV20-1 and TRBJ2-7; 9 bases are shared with TRBD2. Germline values: CDR1 DFQATT, CDR2 SNEGSKA (reference sequence). V lost 0 bases, J lost 1 base, and 10 bases stayed unmatched. This CDR3 spans 17 amino acids.

This clonotype was seen a handful of times. V usage is TRBV24-1 and J usage is TRBJ2-3; 10 bases are a match to TRBD2. From germline, CDR1 is KGHDR and CDR2 SFDVKD. Trimming removed 4 bases from V and 2 bases from J; junction bases left unmatched: 5. The CDR3 has 16 residues. The CDR3 loop reads CATSDTSGAYTDTQYF. The CDR3 region has the DNA TGTGCCACCAGTGACACTAGCGGGGCTTACACAGATACGCAGTATTTT.

The chain recombines TRBV3-1 with TRBJ1-6, with 8 bases lining up with TRBD1. The CDR3 is made up of 14 amino acids. Per the germline V gene, CDR1 is LGHDT and CDR2 is YNNKEL (reference sequence). V shed 8 bases and J 7 bases; nucleotides not matched to a gene: 7. This CDR3 is CASGPGQVNSPLHF. CDR3 nucleotide sequence: TGTGCCAGCGGCCCGGGACAGGTCAATTCACCCCTCCACTTT.

V gene TRBV7-9 combines with J gene TRBJ2-5; D may match TRBD1 or TRBD2 (5 bases each). The CDR3 covers 14 residues. V dropped 5 bases and J dropped 4 bases, with 14 bases sitting between them. Germline values: CDR1 SEHNR, CDR2 FQNEAQ (reference sequence). The CDR3 bases are TGTGCCAGCAGCCCGACCGGGACGATAGAGACCCAGTACTTC. Residues: CASSPTGTIETQYF.

This clonotype has more than one count but fewer than ten. The chain combines TRBV7-2 with TRBJ2-7; tentatively, D is TRBD1 or TRBD2 (5 bases each). Germline CDR1 and CDR2: SGHTA and FQGNSA. The CDR3 contains 15 residues. V was shortened by 3 bases and J by 3 bases, with 15 bases between the two germline ends. CDR3 sequence (DNA): TGTGCCAGCAGCTTCACTCCGGGACGGAACTACGAGCAGTACTTC. This encodes CASSFTPGRNYEQYF. The full variable domain, its missing parts supplied by reference TRBV7-2 and TRBJ2-7, is GAGVSQSPSNKVTEKGKDVELRCDPISGHTALYWYRQSLGQGLEFLIYFQGNSAPDKSGLPSDRFSAERTGGSVSTLTIQRTQQEDSAVYLCASSFTPGRNYEQYFGPGTRLTVT.